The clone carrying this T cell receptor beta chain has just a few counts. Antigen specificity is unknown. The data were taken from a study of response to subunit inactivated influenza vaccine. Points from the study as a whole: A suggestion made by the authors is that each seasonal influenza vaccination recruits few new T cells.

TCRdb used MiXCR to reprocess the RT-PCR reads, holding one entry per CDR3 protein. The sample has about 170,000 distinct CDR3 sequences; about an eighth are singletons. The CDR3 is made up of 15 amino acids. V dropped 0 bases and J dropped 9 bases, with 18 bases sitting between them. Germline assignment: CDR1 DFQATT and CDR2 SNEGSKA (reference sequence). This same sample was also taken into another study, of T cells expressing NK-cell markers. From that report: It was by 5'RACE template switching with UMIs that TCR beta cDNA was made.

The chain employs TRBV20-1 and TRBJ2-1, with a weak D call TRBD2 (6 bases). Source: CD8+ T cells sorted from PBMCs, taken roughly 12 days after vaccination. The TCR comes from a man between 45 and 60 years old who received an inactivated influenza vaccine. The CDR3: CSARDVGGIITEQFF. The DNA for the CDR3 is TGCAGTGCTAGAGATGTTGGCGGGATAATTACTGAGCAGTTCTTC.